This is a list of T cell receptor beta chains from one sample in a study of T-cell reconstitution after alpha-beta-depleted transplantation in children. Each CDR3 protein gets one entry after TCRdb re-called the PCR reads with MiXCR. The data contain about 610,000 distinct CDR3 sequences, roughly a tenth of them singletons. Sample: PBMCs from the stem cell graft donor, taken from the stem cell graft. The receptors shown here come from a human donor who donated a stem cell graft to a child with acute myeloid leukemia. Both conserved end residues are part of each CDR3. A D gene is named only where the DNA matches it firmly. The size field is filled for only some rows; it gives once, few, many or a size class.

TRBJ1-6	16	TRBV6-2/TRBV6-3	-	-	CASSYSRGNTNSPLHF	TGTGCCAGCAGTTACTCGCGCGGGAACACGAATTCACCCCTCCACTTT
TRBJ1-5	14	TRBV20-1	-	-	CSARRGSEDQPQHF	TGCAGTGCTAGACGAGGGAGCGAGGATCAGCCCCAGCATTTT
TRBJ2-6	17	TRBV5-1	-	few	CASSLGGRAPGANVLTF	TGCGCCAGCAGCTTGGGGGGCAGAGCCCCTGGGGCCAACGTCCTGACTTTC
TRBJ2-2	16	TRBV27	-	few	CASSAGQSANTGELFF	TGTGCCAGCAGTGCGGGACAGTCCGCGAACACCGGGGAGCTGTTTTTT
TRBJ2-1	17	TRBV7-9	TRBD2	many	CASSSVPRTSGDNEQFF	TGTGCCAGCAGCTCCGTTCCCCGGACTAGCGGAGACAATGAGCAGTTCTTC
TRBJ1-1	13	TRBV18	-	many	CASSRGIDTEAFF	TGTGCCAGCTCACGGGGGATAGACACTGAAGCTTTCTTT
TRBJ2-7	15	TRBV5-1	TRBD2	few	CASSLITGGYYEQYF	TGCGCCAGCAGCTTGATTACGGGAGGTTACTACGAGCAGTACTTC
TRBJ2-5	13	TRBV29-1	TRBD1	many	CSLLPGQGETQYF	TGCAGCCTTCTTCCGGGACAGGGAGAGACCCAGTACTTC
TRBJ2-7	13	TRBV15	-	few	CATSRTDSYEQYF	TGTGCCACCAGCCGGACAGACTCCTACGAGCAGTACTTC
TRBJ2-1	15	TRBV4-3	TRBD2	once	CASSQARGGRGEQFF	TGCGCCAGCAGCCAAGCTCGCGGGGGGCGGGGTGAGCAGTTCTTC
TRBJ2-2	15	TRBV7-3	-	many	CASSPGLANTGELFF	TGTGCCAGCAGCCCAGGCCTAGCCAACACCGGGGAGCTGTTTTTT
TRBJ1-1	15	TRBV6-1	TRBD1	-	CAVSRGRGLDTEAFF	TGTGCCGTCAGCCGAGGGAGGGGGCTGGACACTGAAGCTTTCTTT
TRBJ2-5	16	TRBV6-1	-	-	CASIHSGGAGEETQYF	TGTGCCAGCATCCATTCGGGGGGAGCAGGGGAAGAGACCCAGTACTTC
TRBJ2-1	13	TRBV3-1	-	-	CASSQEPGSVQFF	TGTGCCAGCAGCCAAGAACCGGGGAGCGTGCAGTTCTTC
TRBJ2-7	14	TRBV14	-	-	CASSRLGGTYEQYF	TGTGCCAGCAGCCGTTTAGGGGGGACCTACGAGCAGTACTTC
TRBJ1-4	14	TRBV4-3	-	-	CASSQSLTNEKLFF	TGCGCCAGCAGCCAGTCATTAACTAATGAAAAACTGTTTTTT
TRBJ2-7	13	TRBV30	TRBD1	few	CAWTKGDSYEQYF	TGTGCCTGGACTAAGGGGGACAGCTACGAGCAGTACTTC
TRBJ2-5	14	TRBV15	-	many	CATSGGLTQETQYF	TGTGCCACCAGCGGGGGACTCACTCAAGAGACCCAGTACTTC
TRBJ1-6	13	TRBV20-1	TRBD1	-	CSAHGQGDSPLHF	TGCAGTGCCCATGGACAGGGGGATTCACCCCTCCACTTT
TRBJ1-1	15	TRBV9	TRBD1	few	CASSVAGTANTEAFF	TGTGCCAGCAGCGTCGCCGGGACAGCGAACACTGAAGCTTTCTTT
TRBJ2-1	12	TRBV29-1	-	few	CSVGPTDNEQFF	TGCAGCGTCGGACCGACCGACAATGAGCAGTTCTTC
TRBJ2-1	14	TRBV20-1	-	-	CRGGPGRGSNEQFF	TGCAGGGGGGGGCCGGGTCGGGGCTCGAATGAGCAGTTCTTC
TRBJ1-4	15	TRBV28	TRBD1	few	CASSRGQIEVEKLFF	TGTGCCAGCAGCCGGGGACAGATAGAGGTCGAAAAACTGTTTTTT
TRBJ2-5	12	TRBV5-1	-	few	CASSGDPETQYF	TGCGCCAGCAGCGGGGACCCAGAGACCCAGTACTTC
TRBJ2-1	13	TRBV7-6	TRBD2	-	CASSREGHNEQFF	TGTGCCAGCAGCCGGGAGGGACACAATGAGCAGTTCTTC
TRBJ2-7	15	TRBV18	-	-	CASSPGPPSVYEQYF	TGTGCCAGCTCACCAGGGCCTCCCTCCGTCTACGAGCAGTACTTC
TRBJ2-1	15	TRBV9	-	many	CASSVVGGGPTEQFF	TGTGCCAGCAGCGTAGTAGGGGGAGGGCCCACTGAGCAGTTCTTC
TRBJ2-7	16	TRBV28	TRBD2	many	CASAPGVAGSFYEQYF	TGTGCCAGCGCCCCTGGGGTAGCGGGAAGTTTCTACGAGCAGTACTTC
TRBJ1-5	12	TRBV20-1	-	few	CSASRGTQPQHF	TGCAGTGCCAGCCGGGGAACTCAGCCCCAGCATTTT
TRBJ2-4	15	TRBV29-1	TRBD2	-	CSVEAGGLAKNIQYF	TGCAGCGTTGAGGCGGGAGGGTTAGCCAAAAACATTCAGTACTTC
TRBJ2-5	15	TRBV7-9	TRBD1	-	CASSSVGTDQETQYF	TGTGCCAGCAGCTCAGTCGGGACAGATCAAGAGACCCAGTACTTC
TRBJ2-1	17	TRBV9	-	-	CASSVAGNSAIYNEQFF	TGTGCCAGCAGCGTAGCTGGAAATAGCGCCATATACAATGAGCAGTTCTTC
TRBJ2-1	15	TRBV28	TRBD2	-	CASSLGRLAANEQFF	TGTGCCAGCAGTTTAGGGAGACTAGCGGCTAATGAGCAGTTCTTC